A single sample gave rise to the 17 T cell receptor beta chains below, sequenced in a study of Ad26.COV2.S vaccination and SARS-CoV-2 variants. Treatment: over 15 received Ad26.COV2.S at low or high dose, single or two shots; a few received placebo; per-sample allocation not given. On day 63 after the first injection, vaccine and placebo recipients gave samples. TCRdb keeps only in-frame clones here, not all; method: immunoSEQ multiplex PCR. The data contain approximately 480,000 clones, around nine tenths of them singletons. The material was peripheral blood, obtained in a trial of Ad26.COV2.S vaccine versus placebo. Every receptor here comes from a person aged 18-65 years who received the Ad26.COV2.S COVID-19 vaccine or a placebo.

The genes are TRBV7-8 and TRBJ2-7; D is perhaps TRBD1 or TRBD2 (5 bases each). The CDR3 consists of 16 residues. Germline V gene sequence: CDR1 SGHVS, CDR2 FQNEAQ. The V and J ends lost 1 base and 2 bases respectively, with 15 bases between them. The CDR3 sequence: CASSLVGVRVPYEQYF. Written as DNA, the CDR3 is TGTGCCAGCAGCTTAGTAGGGGTGAGGGTCCCCTACGAGCAGTACTTC.

This chain connects TRBV7-3 to TRBJ2-1; 10 positions match TRBD2. Germline values: CDR1 SGHTA, CDR2 FQGTGA. The V segment lost 5 bases and the J segment 6 bases; nucleotides outside the gene matches: 13. The CDR3 spans 17 residues. The CDR3 spells CASSPDPLAGARNEQFF. In DNA, the CDR3 is TGTGCCAGCAGCCCAGACCCTCTAGCGGGAGCACGCAATGAGCAGTTCTTC.

Worth noting for this clone: This sample includes further DNA sequences coding for the same CDR3. This rearrangement joins TRBV5-1 to TRBJ2-1, with 8 positions matching TRBD2. The germline gives CDR1 SGHRS, CDR2 YFSETQ. The V and J ends lost 0 bases and 0 bases, in that order; junction bases with no gene match: 2. CDR3 length: 16 residues. This chain's CDR3 is CASSLASGSSYNEQFF. CDR3 nucleotides: TGCGCCAGCAGCTTGGCCAGCGGGAGCTCCTACAATGAGCAGTTCTTC.

V is TRBV3-1 (or the pseudogene TRBV3-2) and J is TRBJ2-7, with 7 bases aligning to TRBD1. V lost 2 bases and J lost 9; bases outside the gene matches: 10. Germline CDR1 reads LGHDT; CDR2 reads YNNKEL (reference sequence). This CDR3 contains 14 residues. CDR3 region: CASSQTGQAYLQYF. DNA for the CDR3: TGTGCCAGCAGCCAAACCGGACAGGCTTATTTGCAGTACTTC.

The CDR3 DNA is TGTGCCAGCAGCCTAGGACACGACTCCTATAATTCACCCCTCCACTTT. It specifies CASSLGHDSYNSPLHF. This sequence joins TRBV2 and TRBJ1-6; tentatively, D is TRBD1 (5 bases). Germline CDR1 SNHLY, CDR2 FYNNEI. The germline V and J ends were trimmed by 6 bases and 0 bases, with 12 bases remaining between them. This CDR3 is 16 amino acids long.

The count of this clone is one. The chain uses TRBV12-3 or TRBV12-4 and TRBJ2-7; possible D gene TRBD1, 6 bases. The CDR3 runs 10 residues. V dropped 8 bases and J dropped 7 bases, with 9 bases sitting between them. The CDR3 sequence: CASGGSEQYF. The DNA for the CDR3 is TGTGCCAGCGGGGGCTCAGAGCAGTACTTC.

V and J are TRBV7-2 and TRBJ1-3; TRBD1 is a possible D gene (6 bases). Germline values: CDR1 SGHTA, CDR2 FQGNSA. The CDR3 consists of 15 residues. V lost 3 bases and J lost 0, with 9 bases in between. This CDR3 reads CASSLDSRSGNTIYF. The CDR3 bases are TGTGCCAGCAGCTTGGACAGCCGCTCTGGAAACACCATATATTTT.

The chain is built from TRBV7-8 and TRBJ2-7, with D perhaps given as TRBD1 or TRBD2 (7 bases each). The CDR3 loop spans 16 amino acids. With 4 bases removed from V and 3 bases from J, the gap between germline ends came to 19 bases. Germline values: CDR1 SGHVS, CDR2 FQNEAQ. CDR3 region: CASSSRRGGGSYEQYF. As DNA, the CDR3 is TGTGCCAGCAGCTCCCGCAGGGGGGGCGGGAGCTACGAGCAGTACTTC. Drawing the rest from reference TRBV7-8 and TRBJ2-7, the complete variable domain is GAGVSQSPRYKVAKRGQDVALRCDPISGHVSLFWYQQALGQGPEFLTYFQNEAQLDKSGLPSDRFFAERPEGSVSTLKIQRTQQEDSAVYLCASSSRRGGGSYEQYFGPGTRLTVT.

V and J are TRBV3-1 (or the pseudogene TRBV3-2) and TRBJ1-2; 10 bases map to TRBD1. J lost 7 bases, V lost 5 bases, and 4 bases had no gene match. Germline loops: CDR1 LGHDT, CDR2 YNNKEL (reference sequence). The CDR3 is made up of 13 amino acids. The CDR3 is CASSNGQGVGYTF. CDR3 DNA: TGTGCCAGCAGCAACGGACAGGGGGTTGGCTACACCTTC.

This sequence joins TRBV9 and TRBJ1-4; D is undetermined. V was pared by 4 bases and J by 8 bases, with 18 bases between. CDR1 is SGDLS, CDR2 YYNGEE, per germline. The CDR3 loop spans 15 amino acids. The CDR3 here is CASSTRPHPEEKLFF. The CDR3 bases are TGTGCCAGCAGCACTCGGCCGCACCCAGAAGAAAAACTGTTTTTT.

This clone appeared once. The chain is built from TRBV5-6 and TRBJ2-7; 12 nucleotides line up with TRBD2. Germline V gene sequence: CDR1 SGHDT, CDR2 YYEEEE. The junction had 14 bases not matched to a gene; V was cut back by 4 bases and J by 0 bases. There are 19 residues in the CDR3. The DNA of the CDR3 is TGTGCCAGCAGCACCAAGCTTGGACTAGCGGGGACTTACTCCTACGAGCAGTACTTC. It translates to CASSTKLGLAGTYSYEQYF.

This sequence joins TRBV7-3 and TRBJ1-2; 7 bases line up with TRBD1. V was pared by 1 base and J by 8 bases, with 10 bases of the junction left unmatched. CDR3 size: 15 residues. Germline-derived CDR1 and CDR2 are SGHTA and FQGTGA. CDR3 nucleotide sequence: TGTGCCAGCAGCTTAAGGGGGTCCGGGACAGAAGGCTACACCTTC. Protein: CASSLRGSGTEGYTF. The whole variable domain, filled in from reference TRBV7-3 and TRBJ1-2, reads GAGVSQTPSNKVTEKGKYVELRCDPISGHTALYWYRQSLGQGPEFLIYFQGTGAADDSGLPNDRFFAVRPEGSVSTLKIQRTERGDSAVYLCASSLRGSGTEGYTFGSGTRLTVV.

The V gene is TRBV29-1, the J gene TRBJ1-2; no clear D gene. The CDR3 loop spans 14 amino acids. CDR1 is SQVTM, CDR2 ANQGSEA, per germline. The V and J ends lost 0 bases and 6 bases respectively, with 14 bases between them. CDR3 sequence: CSVEDWAGGNGYTF. CDR3 nucleotide sequence: TGCAGCGTTGAAGATTGGGCGGGAGGGAATGGCTACACCTTC.

The chain links TRBV15 to TRBJ2-1; the match to TRBD2 covers 8 bases. V was clipped by 0 bases and J by 0 bases; unmatched bases: 13. The CDR3 extends over 20 amino acids. Germline CDR1 and CDR2: LNHNV and YYDKDF (reference sequence). In DNA form, the CDR3 reads TGTGCCACCAGCAGAGATTTCGGAGCGGGAGTTATCAACTCCTACAATGAGCAGTTCTTC. It encodes CATSRDFGAGVINSYNEQFF.

The chain employs TRBV28 and TRBJ2-1; TRBD2 is a possible D gene (6 bases). Trimming removed 7 bases at V and 15 bases at J, with 16 bases between. CDR3 length equals 11 residues. Germline CDR1 and CDR2: MDHEN and SYDVKM. The CDR3 region is CASNGGGIRFF. The CDR3 nucleotides read TGTGCCAGCAACGGGGGAGGTATCCGGTTCTTC.

The V gene is TRBV6-5, the J gene TRBJ1-1; 7 bases line up with TRBD1. The V gene's germline CDR1 is MNHEY and CDR2 SVGAGI. CDR3 size: 15 residues. Losses at the gene ends were 6 bases for V and 10 bases for J; bases not matched to a gene: 17. CDR3 nucleotide sequence: TGTGCCAGCAGGCCGAACAGGGGATCGGGGCGACGAGCTTTCTTT. It translates to CASRPNRGSGRRAFF.

This chain links TRBV5-6 with TRBJ2-7; 8 positions match TRBD1. This CDR3 is 13 amino acids long. V trimming: 4 bases; J trimming: 8 bases; junction bases outside the gene matches: 8. Germline V gene data show CDR1 as SGHDT and CDR2 as YYEEEE. This chain's CDR3 is CASSRNDRGQQYF. The CDR3 DNA follows: TGTGCCAGCAGCCGAAATGACAGGGGACAGCAGTACTTC.